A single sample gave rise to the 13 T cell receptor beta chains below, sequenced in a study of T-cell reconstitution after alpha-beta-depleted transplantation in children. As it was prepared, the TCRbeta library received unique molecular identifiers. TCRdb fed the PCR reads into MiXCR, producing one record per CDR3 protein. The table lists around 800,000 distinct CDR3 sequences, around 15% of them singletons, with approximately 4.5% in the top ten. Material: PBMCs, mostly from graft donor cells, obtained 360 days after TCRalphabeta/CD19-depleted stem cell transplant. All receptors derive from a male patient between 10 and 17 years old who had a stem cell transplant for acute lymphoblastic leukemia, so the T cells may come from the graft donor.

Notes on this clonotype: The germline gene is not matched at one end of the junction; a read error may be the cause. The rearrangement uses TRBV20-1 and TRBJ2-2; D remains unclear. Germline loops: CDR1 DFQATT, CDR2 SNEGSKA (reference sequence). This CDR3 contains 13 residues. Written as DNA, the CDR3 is TGTAGTTGTGCCCTCCTCAACACCGGGGAGCTGTTTTTT. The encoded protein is CSCALLNTGELFF.

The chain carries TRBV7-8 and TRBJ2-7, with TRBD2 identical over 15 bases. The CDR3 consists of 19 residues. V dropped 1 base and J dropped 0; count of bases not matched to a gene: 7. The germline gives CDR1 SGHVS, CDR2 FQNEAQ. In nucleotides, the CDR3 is TGTGCCAGCAGCTTAGGGAGGGGGACTAGCGGGAGGAGCTCCTACGAGCAGTACTTC. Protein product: CASSLGRGTSGRSSYEQYF.

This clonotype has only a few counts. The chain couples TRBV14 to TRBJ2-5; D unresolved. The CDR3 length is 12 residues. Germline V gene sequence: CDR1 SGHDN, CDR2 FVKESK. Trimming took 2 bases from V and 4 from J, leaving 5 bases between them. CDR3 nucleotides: TGTGCCAGCAGCCAATTGGTAGAGACCCAGTACTTC. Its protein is CASSQLVETQYF.

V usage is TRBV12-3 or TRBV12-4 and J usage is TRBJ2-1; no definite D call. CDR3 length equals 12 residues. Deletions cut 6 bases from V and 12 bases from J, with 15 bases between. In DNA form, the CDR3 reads TGTGCCAGCAGACAAAAGACGGGTCTGCAGTTCTTC. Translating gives CASRQKTGLQFF.

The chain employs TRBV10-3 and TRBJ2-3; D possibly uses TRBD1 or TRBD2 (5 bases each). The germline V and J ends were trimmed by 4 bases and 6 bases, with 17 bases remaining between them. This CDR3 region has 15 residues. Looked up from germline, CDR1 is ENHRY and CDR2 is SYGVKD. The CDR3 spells CAISGWGFLSDTQYF. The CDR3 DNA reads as TGTGCCATCAGTGGTTGGGGGTTCTTATCTGATACGCAGTATTTT.

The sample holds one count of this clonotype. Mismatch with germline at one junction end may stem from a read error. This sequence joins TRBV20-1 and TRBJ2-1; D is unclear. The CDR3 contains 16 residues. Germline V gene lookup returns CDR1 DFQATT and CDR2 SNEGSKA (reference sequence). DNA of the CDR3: TGCTGTGCTAGACCCCCCCCGCGAGGCTCCTACAATGAGCAGTTCTTC. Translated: CCARPPPRGSYNEQFF.

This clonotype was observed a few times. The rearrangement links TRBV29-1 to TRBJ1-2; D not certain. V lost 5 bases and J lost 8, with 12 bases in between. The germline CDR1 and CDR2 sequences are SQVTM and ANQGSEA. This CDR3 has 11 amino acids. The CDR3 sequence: CSVLSQRGYTF. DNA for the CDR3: TGCAGCGTTTTAAGTCAGCGAGGCTACACCTTC.

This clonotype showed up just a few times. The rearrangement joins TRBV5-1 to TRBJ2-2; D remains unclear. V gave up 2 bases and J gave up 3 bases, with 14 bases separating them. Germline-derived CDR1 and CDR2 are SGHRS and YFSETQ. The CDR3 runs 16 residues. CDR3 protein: CASSFFARAYTGELFF. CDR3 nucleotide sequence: TGCGCCAGCAGCTTTTTCGCTAGAGCGTACACCGGGGAGCTGTTTTTT.

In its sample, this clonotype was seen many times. CDR3 in amino acids: CASKSLTPRQGLYEQYF. The CDR3 DNA is TGTGCCAGCAAATCCCTCACCCCGAGACAGGGACTCTACGAGCAGTACTTC. V and J are TRBV12-3 or TRBV12-4 and TRBJ2-7; tentatively, D is TRBD1 (7 bases). Between the trimmed V and J ends, which lost 7 bases and 3 bases, there was a span of 25 bases. This CDR3 contains 17 residues.

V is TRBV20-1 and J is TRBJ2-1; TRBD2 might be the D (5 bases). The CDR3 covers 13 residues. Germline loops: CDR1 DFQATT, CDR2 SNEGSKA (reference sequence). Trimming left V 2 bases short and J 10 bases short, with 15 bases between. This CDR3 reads CSARSGGRPEQFF. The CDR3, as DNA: TGCAGTGCTAGATCAGGCGGGCGTCCAGAGCAGTTCTTC.

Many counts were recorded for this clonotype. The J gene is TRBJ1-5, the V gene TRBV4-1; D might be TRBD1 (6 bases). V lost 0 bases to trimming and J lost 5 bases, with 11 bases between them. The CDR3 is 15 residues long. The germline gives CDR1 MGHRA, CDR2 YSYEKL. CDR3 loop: CASSQERTVDQPQHF. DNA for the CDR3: TGCGCCAGCAGCCAAGAACGGACAGTAGATCAGCCCCAGCATTTT.

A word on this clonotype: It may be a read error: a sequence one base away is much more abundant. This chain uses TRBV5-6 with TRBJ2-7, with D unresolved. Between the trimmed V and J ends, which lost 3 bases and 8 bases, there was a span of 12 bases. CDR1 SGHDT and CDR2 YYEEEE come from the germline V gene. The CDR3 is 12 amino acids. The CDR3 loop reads CASSSTNYKQYF. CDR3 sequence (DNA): TGTGCCAGCAGCTCTACGAATTACAAGCAGTACTTC.

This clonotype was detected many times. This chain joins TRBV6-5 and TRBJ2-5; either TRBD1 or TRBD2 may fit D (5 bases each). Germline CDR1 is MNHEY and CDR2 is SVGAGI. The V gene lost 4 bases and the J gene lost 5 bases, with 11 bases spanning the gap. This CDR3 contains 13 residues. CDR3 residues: CASSWDDEETQYF. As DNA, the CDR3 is TGTGCCAGCAGTTGGGACGACGAGGAGACCCAGTACTTC.